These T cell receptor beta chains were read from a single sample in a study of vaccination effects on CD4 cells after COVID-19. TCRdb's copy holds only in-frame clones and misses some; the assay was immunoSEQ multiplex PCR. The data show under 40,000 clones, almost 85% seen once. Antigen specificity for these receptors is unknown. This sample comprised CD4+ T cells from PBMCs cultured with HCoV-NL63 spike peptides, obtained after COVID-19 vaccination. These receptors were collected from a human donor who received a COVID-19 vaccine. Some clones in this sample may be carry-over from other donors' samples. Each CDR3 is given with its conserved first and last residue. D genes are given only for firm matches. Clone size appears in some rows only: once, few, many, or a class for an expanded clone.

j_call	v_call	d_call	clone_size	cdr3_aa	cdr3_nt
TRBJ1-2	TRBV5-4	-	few	CASSLEGVYGYTF	TGTGCCAGCAGCTTGGAGGGAGTGTATGGCTACACCTTC
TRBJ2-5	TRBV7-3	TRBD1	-	CASSRTGPPETQYF	TGTGCCAGCAGCCGGACAGGGCCGCCGGAGACCCAGTACTTC
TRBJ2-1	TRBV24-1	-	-	CATSVPLDGSNEQFF	TGTGCCACCAGTGTCCCCCTCGACGGTTCCAATGAGCAGTTCTTC
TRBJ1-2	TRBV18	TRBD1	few	CASSESGGPSIGYTF	TGTGCCAGCTCAGAATCAGGGGGGCCTTCGATTGGCTACACCTTC
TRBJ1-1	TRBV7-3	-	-	CASSLLGMNTEAFF	TGTGCCAGCAGCTTATTGGGAATGAACACTGAAGCTTTCTTT
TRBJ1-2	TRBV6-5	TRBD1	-	CASSLRGTGGGYTF	TGTGCCAGCAGCCTCAGGGGGACAGGGGGCGGCTACACCTTC
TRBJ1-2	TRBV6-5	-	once	CASRRQANYGYTF	TGTGCCAGCAGACGACAGGCTAACTATGGCTACACCTTC
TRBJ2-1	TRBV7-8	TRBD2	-	CASSPRGLAYNEQFF	TGTGCCAGCAGCCCCAGAGGACTAGCGTACAATGAGCAGTTCTTC
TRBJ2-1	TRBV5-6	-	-	CASTPVQGFYEQFF	TGTGCCAGCACCCCGGTTCAGGGATTCTATGAGCAGTTCTTC
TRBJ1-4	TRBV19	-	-	CATGRGRGYEKLFF	TGTGCCACCGGGCGGGGCAGGGGATATGAAAAACTGTTTTTT
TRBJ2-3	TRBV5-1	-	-	CASSDELQGSTDTQYF	TGCGCCAGCAGCGACGAGTTACAGGGTAGCACAGATACGCAGTATTTT
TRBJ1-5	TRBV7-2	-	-	CASSLENHSNQPQHF	TGTGCCAGCAGCTTGGAGAACCATAGCAATCAGCCCCAGCATTTT
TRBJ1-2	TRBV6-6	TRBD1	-	CASSRGQGAYGYTF	TGTGCCAGCAGTCGAGGACAGGGGGCGTATGGCTACACCTTC
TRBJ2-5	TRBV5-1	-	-	CASSTMTIGETQYF	TGCGCCAGCAGCACAATGACAATTGGGGAGACCCAGTACTTC
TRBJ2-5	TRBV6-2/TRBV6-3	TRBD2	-	CASSPSLAGGKTQYF	TGTGCCAGCAGCCCTTCTCTAGCGGGGGGAAAGACCCAGTACTTC
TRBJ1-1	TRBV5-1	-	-	CASSLWDPMNTEAFF	TGCGCCAGCAGCTTGTGGGACCCCATGAACACTGAAGCTTTCTTT
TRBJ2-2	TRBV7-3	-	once	CASSLGGTLNTGELFF	TGTGCCAGCAGCTTAGGGGGCACTCTGAACACCGGGGAGCTGTTTTTT
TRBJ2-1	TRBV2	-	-	CASSGGTGVFYEQFF	TGTGCCAGCAGTGGCGGGACGGGGGTTTTTTATGAGCAGTTCTTC
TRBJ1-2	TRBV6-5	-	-	CASSYSQFNGYTF	TGTGCCAGCAGTTACAGTCAGTTCAATGGCTACACCTTC
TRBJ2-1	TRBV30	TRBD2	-	CAWSGGLAGGLSSYNEQFF	TGTGCCTGGAGTGGGGGACTAGCGGGGGGGCTAAGCTCCTACAATGAGCAGTTCTTC
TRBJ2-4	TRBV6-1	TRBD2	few	CASSAGLLTIAKNIQYF	TGTGCCAGCAGTGCGGGACTACTCACAATAGCCAAAAACATTCAGTACTTC
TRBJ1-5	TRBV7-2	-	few	CASSLLGQNNQPQHF	TGTGCCAGCAGCTTACTAGGACAGAACAATCAGCCCCAGCATTTT
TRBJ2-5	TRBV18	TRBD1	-	CASSAGTEETQYF	TGTGCCAGCTCAGCCGGGACAGAAGAGACCCAGTACTTC
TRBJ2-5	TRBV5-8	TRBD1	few	CASPNGWAGGRGSSQETQYF	TGTGCCAGCCCGAATGGCTGGGCAGGGGGCCGGGGGTCCTCCCAAGAGACCCAGTACTTC
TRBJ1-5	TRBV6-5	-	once	CASSRTDLSPQHF	TGTGCCAGCAGCCGGACTGACCTATCGCCCCAGCATTTT
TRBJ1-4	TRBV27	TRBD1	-	CASSRAGTAGNEKLFF	TGTGCCAGCAGTCGTGCCGGGACAGCGGGTAATGAAAAACTGTTTTTT
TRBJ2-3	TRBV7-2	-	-	CASSPSGFAQYF	TGTGCCAGCAGCCCATCAGGGTTTGCGCAGTATTTT
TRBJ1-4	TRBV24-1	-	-	CATSEGPEKLFF	TGTGCCACCAGTGAGGGGCCTGAAAAACTGTTTTTT
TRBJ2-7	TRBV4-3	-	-	CASSQLDKSSYEQYF	TGCGCCAGCAGCCAACTCGACAAGAGCTCCTACGAGCAGTACTTC
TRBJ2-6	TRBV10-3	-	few	CAISEPRGANVLTF	TGTGCCATCAGTGAGCCTCGTGGGGCCAACGTCCTGACTTTC
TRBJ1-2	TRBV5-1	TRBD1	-	CASSEPGTDYGYTF	TGCGCCAGCAGCGAACCAGGGACAGACTATGGCTACACCTTC
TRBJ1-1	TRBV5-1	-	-	CASSPTLGNTEAFF	TGCGCCAGCAGTCCTACTTTGGGCAACACTGAAGCTTTCTTT
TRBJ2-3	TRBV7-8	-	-	CASSRTTYSTDTQYF	TGTGCCAGCAGCCGCACGACCTATAGCACAGATACGCAGTATTTT
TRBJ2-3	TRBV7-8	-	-	CASSFSRLGSPDTQYF	TGTGCCAGCAGCTTTTCTCGACTAGGTAGTCCAGATACGCAGTATTTT
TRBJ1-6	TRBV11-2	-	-	CASSGPNYSPLHF	TGTGCCAGCAGCGGGCCGAATTATTCACCCCTCCACTTT
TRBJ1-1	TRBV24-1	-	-	CATRNTEAFF	TGTGCCACCAGGAACACTGAAGCTTTCTTT
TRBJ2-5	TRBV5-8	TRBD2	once	CASSPTGTSGEGETQYF	TGTGCCAGCAGCCCAACCGGGACTAGCGGGGAAGGAGAGACCCAGTACTTC
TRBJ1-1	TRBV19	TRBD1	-	CATETGGIRNTEAFF	TGTGCCACCGAAACAGGGGGCATACGGAACACTGAAGCTTTCTTT
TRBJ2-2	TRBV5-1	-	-	CASGELLNTGELFF	TGCGCCAGCGGAGAGCTTCTGAACACCGGGGAGCTGTTTTTT
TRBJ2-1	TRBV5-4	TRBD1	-	CASRPAGTGWNEQFF	TGTGCCAGCAGACCCGCCGGGACAGGGTGGAATGAGCAGTTCTTC